The 19 T cell receptor beta chains in this list originate from one sample, sequenced in a study of OX40 agonist ivuxolimab in advanced cancers. Clones were sequenced by immunoSEQ multiplex PCR, and TCRdb holds only the in-frame ones, with some missing. The sample has 70,000 to 95,000 clones, around 90% seen once; the top ten hold 2.5% to 3%. Sequenced here: CD4+ or CD8+ T cells sorted from blood, sampled in a trial of the OX40 agonist ivuxolimab. The receptor set was obtained from an adult with an advanced solid tumor such as melanoma, head and neck, liver or kidney cancer.

This clone was observed once. V usage is TRBV7-9 and J usage is TRBJ2-5; 11 nucleotides align to TRBD2. Germline V lookup: CDR1 SEHNR, CDR2 FQNEAQ (reference sequence). The CDR3 has 16 residues. Trimming removed 2 bases from V and 5 bases from J; junction bases left unmatched: 7. Here the CDR3 reads CASSLRLAGGRETQYF. The CDR3 bases are TGTGCCAGCAGCTTAAGGCTAGCGGGGGGAAGGGAGACCCAGTACTTC. Complete variable domain (other parts from reference TRBV7-9 and TRBJ2-5): DTGVSQNPRHKITKRGQNVTFRCDPISEHNRLYWYRQTLGQGPEFLTYFQNEAQLEKSRLLSDRFSAERPKGSFSTLEIQRTEQGDSAMYLCASSLRLAGGRETQYFGPGTRLLVL.

The CDR3 sequence is CASSLEARGNTIYF. The CDR3 nucleotides are TGCGCCAGCAGCTTGGAAGCCCGGGGGAACACCATATATTTT. The gene calls are TRBV5-1 and TRBJ1-3; D may be TRBD1 (5 bases). Germline CDR1 is SGHRS and CDR2 is YFSETQ. With 0 bases removed from V and 7 bases from J, the gap between germline ends came to 11 bases. The CDR3 is made up of 14 amino acids.

This clone is judged medium-sized. J is TRBJ1-5 and V is TRBV6-6; D remains ambiguous. V dropped 5 bases and J dropped 9 bases, with 11 bases sitting between them. CDR1 MNHNY and CDR2 SVGAGI come from the germline V gene (reference sequence). CDR3 length equals 12 residues. The CDR3 DNA is TGTGCCAGCAGTCCCCCCTCATCGCCCCAGCATTTT. This encodes CASSPPSSPQHF.

This clone was counted once. This chain joins TRBV19 and TRBJ2-1, with D perhaps TRBD2 (5 bases). Trimming took 5 bases from V and 8 from J, leaving 13 bases between them. The CDR3 covers 13 residues. The germline V gene encodes CDR1 LNHDA and CDR2 SQIVND (reference sequence). The CDR3 coding sequence is TGTGCCAGTAGTCCTACTAGAACCGATGAGCAGTTCTTC. Amino acids: CASSPTRTDEQFF.

Note on this clone: At one of its ends the junction is not consistent with the germline gene, which may arise from a read error. The V call is TRBV25-1, the J call TRBJ2-5; D unclear. The CDR3 totals 14 residues. Germline V gene data show CDR1 as MGHDK and CDR2 as SYGVNS. CDR3 nucleotides: TGTGCCAGCAGTGAAGAAGGACCTATAGAGACCCAGCACTTC. Its translation is CASSEEGPIETQHF.

The CDR3 nucleotides are TGTGCCAGACCGGGACTAGCGGGGGGGACCTCCTACGAGCAGTACTTC. Translation: CARPGLAGGTSYEQYF. The chain recombines TRBV18 with TRBJ2-7; 16 bases agree with TRBD2. V gave up 9 bases and J gave up 0 bases; unmatched junction bases: 5. Looked up from germline, CDR1 is KGHSH and CDR2 is LQKENI. CDR3 length equals 16 residues.

V usage is TRBV9 and J usage is TRBJ2-7; no firm D call. V lost 3 bases and J lost 3, with 10 bases in between. CDR3 size: 13 residues. Germline V gives CDR1 SGDLS, CDR2 YYNGEE. The CDR3 DNA reads as TGTGCCAGCAGCGGAGCCTCCCACTACGAGCAGTACTTC. Amino acid sequence: CASSGASHYEQYF.

The chain links TRBV6-5 to TRBJ1-1; 11 nucleotides align to TRBD1. V was pared by 2 bases and J by 3 bases, with 2 bases of the junction left unmatched. The germline V gene has CDR1 MNHEY and CDR2 SVGAGI. The CDR3 is 15 amino acids. The CDR3 here is CASSYRGQGDTEAFF. In DNA, the CDR3 is TGTGCCAGCAGTTACAGGGGACAGGGGGACACTGAAGCTTTCTTT.

CDR3 DNA: TGTGCCAGCAGCCCCCCGGCTAGCGGGAGTTATGAGCAGTTCTTC. Translated, it gives CASSPPASGSYEQFF. This chain joins TRBV5-6 and TRBJ2-1; 10 nucleotides agree with TRBD2. The CDR3 is 15 amino acids. The V gene's germline CDR1 is SGHDT and CDR2 YYEEEE. Losses at the gene ends were 4 bases for V and 8 bases for J; bases not matched to a gene: 9.

The rearrangement uses TRBV29-1 and TRBJ2-7; 7 bases line up with TRBD1. J gave up 6 bases and V 4 bases, and 6 bases lay outside the gene matches. The CDR3 has 12 residues. Looked up from germline, CDR1 is SQVTM and CDR2 is ANQGSEA. CDR3 loop: CSVVQGNGEQYF. The CDR3 coding sequence is TGCAGCGTTGTACAGGGGAACGGCGAGCAGTACTTC.

The chain employs TRBV5-4 and TRBJ1-2; unclear D gene. Trimming took off 0 bases at V and 6 bases at J, with 12 bases between the two ends. Germline CDR1 is SGHNT and CDR2 is YYREEE (reference sequence). The CDR3 runs to 14 residues. The CDR3 DNA is TGTGCCAGCAGCTTGGTCGGGCAGGAGGATGGCTACACCTTC. It codes for CASSLVGQEDGYTF.

The chain's CDR3 is CASSFGTSGMGEQFF. CDR3 bases: TGCGCCAGCAGCTTCGGGACTAGCGGGATGGGTGAGCAGTTCTTC. The rearrangement uses TRBV5-1 and TRBJ2-1, with 13 bases fitting TRBD2. This CDR3 has 15 amino acids. Germline CDR1 and CDR2: SGHRS and YFSETQ. Trimming took 2 bases from V and 9 from J; bases not matched to a gene: 5.

The chain recombines TRBV30 with TRBJ1-5; no clear D. Germline CDR1 GTSNPN, CDR2 SVGIG (reference sequence). The CDR3 has 14 amino acids. Trimming took 0 bases from V and 2 from J, leaving 8 bases between them. The CDR3 sequence: CAWSVSGGNQPQHF. The CDR3 DNA is TGTGCCTGGAGTGTGTCCGGGGGCAATCAGCCCCAGCATTTT.

The chain has TRBV7-9 and TRBJ2-1, with 13 positions matching TRBD2. The CDR3 runs to 15 residues. Germline trimming cut 5 bases from V and 10 bases from J; bases unmatched to any gene: 8. CDR1 SEHNR and CDR2 FQNEAQ come from the germline V gene (reference sequence). In DNA, the CDR3 is TGTGCCAGCAGCCCAGCCGGGACTAGCGGGGAAGAGCAGTTCTTC. This codes for CASSPAGTSGEEQFF.

The chain carries TRBV18 and TRBJ2-1; D not resolved. The CDR3 totals 13 residues. CDR1 and CDR2 (germline): KGHSH, LQKENI. V was clipped by 0 bases and J by 7 bases, with 7 bases between them. The CDR3 here is CASSPPSRNEQFF. The CDR3 nucleotides read TGTGCCAGCTCACCACCCAGTCGTAATGAGCAGTTCTTC.

The gene calls are TRBV7-8 and TRBJ2-7; D tentatively reads TRBD1 or TRBD2 (6 bases each). The ends were cut back, 11 bases at V and 2 bases at J, with 22 bases in the middle. Germline values: CDR1 SGHVS, CDR2 FQNEAQ. The CDR3 consists of 15 residues. The CDR3 sequence is CASTPRGGGTYEQYF. The CDR3 DNA sequence: TGTGCCTCCACCCCTCGTGGAGGGGGTACCTACGAGCAGTACTTC.

The sample holds one count of this clone. This chain connects TRBV5-4 to TRBJ2-5, with TRBD2 matching 8 bases. The CDR3 length is 13 residues. The ends lost 5 bases at V and 5 bases at J; junction bases unmatched: 5. Germline assignment: CDR1 SGHNT and CDR2 YYREEE (reference sequence). The CDR3 is CASSFGGAETQYF. As DNA, the CDR3 is TGTGCCAGCAGTTTCGGGGGGGCGGAGACCCAGTACTTC. The whole variable domain, filled in from reference TRBV5-4 and TRBJ2-5, reads ETGVTQSPTHLIKTRGQQVTLRCSSQSGHNTVSWYQQALGQGPQFIFQYYREEENGRGNFPPRFSGLQFPNYSSELNVNALELDDSALYLCASSFGGAETQYFGPGTRLLVL.

The chain recombines TRBV9 with TRBJ2-5; 13 bases are shared with TRBD2. This CDR3 contains 17 residues. CDR1 is SGDLS and CDR2 is YYNGEE in the germline V gene. Germline trimming cut 3 bases from V and 2 bases from J; bases unmatched to any gene: 7. The CDR3 sequence: CASSEGTSGMGQETQYF. CDR3 DNA: TGTGCCAGCAGCGAGGGGACTAGCGGGATGGGGCAAGAGACCCAGTACTTC.

The chain employs TRBV4-1 and TRBJ2-5, with TRBD2 as a possible D gene (6 bases). The V and J ends lost 6 bases and 3 bases respectively, with 11 bases between them. Germline CDR1 MGHRA, CDR2 YSYEKL. CDR3 length: 13 residues. The DNA of the CDR3 is TGCGCCAGCAGAAGAACGGGGGAAGAGACCCAGTACTTC. Encoded protein: CASRRTGEETQYF.